The text below deals with one T cell receptor beta chain. This entry belongs to a study of cytomegalovirus exposure and HLA in healthy donors. Looked up from germline, CDR1 is SGHRS and CDR2 is YFSETQ. V was clipped by 4 bases and J by 7 bases; unmatched bases: 10. The CDR3 has 17 residues. PCR used 60 Vbeta primers and 13 Jbeta primers. Some clones are missing from TCRdb's copy, which holds only in-frame ones; the method was immunoSEQ multiplex PCR. The table lists approximately 130,000 clones, around 77% of them singletons, with roughly 1.2% in the top ten. The chain couples TRBV5-1 to TRBJ2-1, with 14 bases identical to TRBD2. The TCR originated in a man aged 45 to 65 in good health and CMV-seronegative. Sequencing was done on a sample of PBMCs. The CDR3 here is CASSITPGLAGENEQFF. The CDR3 bases are TGCGCCAGCAGCATCACCCCGGGACTAGCGGGGGAGAATGAGCAGTTCTTC.